The text below deals with one TCR beta chain. This beta chain lies outside the target of a library built for alpha chains; its clone size means little. Trimming shortened V by 0 bases and J by 2 bases, and 8 bases separated the two germline ends. The length of the CDR3 is 15 residues. In germline, CDR1 is SGHTA, CDR2 FQGNSA. TCRdb recomputed calls from the RT-PCR reads with MiXCR, one row per CDR3 protein. The profile covers roughly 6,000 distinct CDR3 sequences, with about nine tenths appearing a single time and 6.5% to 8.5% taken by the ten largest. This clonotype originated in a female donor in good health, serving as a healthy control. The rearrangement joins TRBV7-2 to TRBJ1-3; D perhaps matches TRBD1 (5 bases). Sequencing used memory CD4+ T cells from blood. CDR3 amino acids: CASSLAWGTGNTIYF. Written as DNA, the CDR3 is TGTGCCAGCAGCTTAGCCTGGGGGACTGGAAACACCATATATTTT.